These 31 T cell receptor beta chains were all obtained from the same sample, sequenced in a study of radiation and T cells in renal cell carcinoma. The method was immunoSEQ multiplex PCR; TCRdb's version includes in-frame clones alone and lacks a portion of them. The data contain about 15,000 clones, around 65% of them singletons. Described treatment: 15 Gy SBRT to primary tumor, nephrectomy 4 weeks later. Sample: tumor tissue, taken from a patient whose treatment included radiotherapy and nephrectomy. All receptors come from a woman between 70 and 85 years old with renal cell carcinoma.

The V call is TRBV7-2, the J call TRBJ2-1, with TRBD2 identical over 13 bases. The V and J ends lost 4 bases and 4 bases, in that order; junction bases with no gene match: 10. This CDR3 has 18 amino acids. The germline gives CDR1 SGHTA, CDR2 FQGNSA. The CDR3 sequence is CASSSPPGLAGAYNEQFF. CDR3 DNA: TGTGCCAGCAGCTCCCCCCCTGGACTAGCGGGAGCTTACAATGAGCAGTTCTTC.

The genes are TRBV5-5 and TRBJ1-1; D gene ambiguous. CDR1 is SGHKS and CDR2 is YYEKEE in the germline V gene (reference sequence). The length of the CDR3 is 13 residues. Trimming took 3 bases from V and 4 from J, leaving 10 bases between them. The CDR3 loop is CASSYRASTEAFF. Written as DNA, the CDR3 is TGTGCCAGCAGCTATAGAGCGAGCACTGAAGCTTTCTTT.

The rearrangement links TRBV23-1 to TRBJ2-4; D is possibly TRBD2 (6 bases). Being an ORF, TRBV23-1 has a function that is uncertain. The V gene lost 2 bases and the J gene lost 8 bases, with 19 bases spanning the gap. The CDR3 is made up of 16 amino acids. The CDR3 DNA sequence: TGCGCCAGCAGTCAAAGGAGGGTACGGGAGCAAGACATTCAGTACTTC. Protein product: CASSQRRVREQDIQYF.

The chain uses TRBV15 and TRBJ2-1, with 10 bases that match TRBD2. V was clipped by 4 bases and J by 1 base; unmatched bases: 4. The CDR3 has 16 amino acids. Germline V gene data show CDR1 as LNHNV and CDR2 as YYDKDF (reference sequence). CDR3 sequence reads: CATSKRGGHSYNEQFF. The CDR3 coding sequence is TGTGCCACCAGCAAGCGGGGGGGCCATTCCTACAATGAGCAGTTCTTC.

The chain links TRBV7-9 to TRBJ2-1; D may be TRBD2 (6 bases). Germline V gene lookup returns CDR1 SEHNR and CDR2 FQNEAQ (reference sequence). Trimming removed 7 bases at V and 8 bases at J, with 15 bases between. The CDR3 sequence is 13 residues long. The CDR3 DNA reads as TGTGCCAGCACCCTTTCCGGGGGAGATGAGCAGTTCTTC. Translation gives CASTLSGGDEQFF.

This clone was detected a few times. The V gene is TRBV7-2, the J gene TRBJ2-7; either TRBD1 or TRBD2 may fit D (6 bases each). CDR1 is SGHTA, CDR2 FQGNSA, per germline. The V gene lost 4 bases and the J gene lost 3 bases, with 16 bases spanning the gap. The CDR3 sequence is 15 residues long. In DNA, the CDR3 is TGTGCCAGCAGCTCGGGGGCCGAGGAGATCTACGAGCAGTACTTC. Its protein is CASSSGAEEIYEQYF.

This clone was seen a few times. V gene TRBV7-2 combines with J gene TRBJ2-7; TRBD2 matches 8 bases. The CDR3 has 17 residues. Trimming at V came to 2 bases and at J to 4 bases, leaving 13 bases not matched to a gene. In germline, CDR1 is SGHTA, CDR2 FQGNSA. The CDR3 protein is CASSLLPTSGSSYEQYF. The CDR3 coding sequence is TGTGCCAGCAGCTTATTGCCAACGAGCGGGAGTTCGTACGAGCAGTACTTC.

The chain links TRBV6-5 to TRBJ2-5, with TRBD2 matching 12 bases. J lost 5 bases, V lost 7 bases, and 5 bases had no gene match. Per the germline V gene, CDR1 is MNHEY and CDR2 is SVGAGI. The CDR3 sequence is 14 residues long. The CDR3 DNA is TGTGCCAGCAACCTAGCGGGGGGGCGTGAGACCCAGTACTTC. This codes for CASNLAGGRETQYF.

This rearrangement joins TRBV5-1 to TRBJ2-3; 8 bases agree with TRBD2. The CDR3 runs 16 residues. J lost 1 base, V lost 0 bases, and 4 bases had no gene match. Germline CDR1 reads SGHRS; CDR2 reads YFSETQ. The CDR3 nucleotides are TGCGCCAGCAGCTTGGTGGCGGGGGGCGGCACAGATACGCAGTATTTT. As protein: CASSLVAGGGTDTQYF.

The chain links TRBV19 to TRBJ1-1; D call uncertain. V shed 4 bases and J shed 4 bases, with 13 bases lying between them. This CDR3 comprises 14 residues. Germline V gives CDR1 LNHDA, CDR2 SQIVND (reference sequence). CDR3 coding DNA: TGTGCCAGTAGTAGAGGACCTGGGAGCACTGAAGCTTTCTTT. The encoded protein is CASSRGPGSTEAFF.

For this clone: At one end the junction does not follow the germline gene, possibly because of a read error. The chain employs TRBV6-6 and TRBJ2-5; D call uncertain. Germline-derived CDR1 and CDR2 are MNHNY and SVGAGI (reference sequence). This CDR3 has 13 amino acids. The CDR3 DNA is TGTGCCAGCAGTTACGACGGAACGAGAGTACCCCACTTC. This encodes CASSYDGTRVPHF.

The V call is TRBV6-5, the J call TRBJ1-5; tentative D call: TRBD1 (5 bases). This CDR3 comprises 13 residues. CDR1 and CDR2 (germline): MNHEY, SVGAGI. Between the trimmed V and J ends, which lost 6 bases and 5 bases, there was a span of 11 bases. For the CDR3, the DNA is TGTGCCAGCAGCCCGAGGGGCGATCAGCCCCAGCATTTT. Its protein product is CASSPRGDQPQHF.

This clone was seen a single time. This chain links TRBV7-9 with TRBJ2-7; D may match TRBD1 or TRBD2 (5 bases each). CDR1 SEHNR and CDR2 FQNEAQ come from the germline V gene (reference sequence). There are 15 residues in the CDR3. Trimming removed 1 base from V and 1 base from J, with 11 bases in between. The CDR3 loop reads CASSLGVWGSYEQYF. CDR3 in DNA: TGTGCCAGCAGCTTAGGAGTATGGGGGTCCTACGAGCAGTACTTC.

As DNA, the CDR3 is TGTGCCAGCAGCTTCGAGGGAGGGCCCTACAATGAGCAGTTCTTC. The encoded protein is CASSFEGGPYNEQFF. The chain employs TRBV7-2 and TRBJ2-1, with 7 positions matching TRBD2. The CDR3 runs 15 residues. V shed 3 bases and J 2 bases; nucleotides not matched to a gene: 4. Germline V gene sequence: CDR1 SGHTA, CDR2 FQGNSA. Supplemented by reference TRBV7-2 and TRBJ2-1, the full variable domain reads GAGVSQSPSNKVTEKGKDVELRCDPISGHTALYWYRQSLGQGLEFLIYFQGNSAPDKSGLPSDRFSAERTGGSVSTLTIQRTQQEDSAVYLCASSFEGGPYNEQFFGPGTRLTVL.

The genes are TRBV27 and TRBJ2-4, with 7 bases matching TRBD1. Germline-derived CDR1 and CDR2 are MNHEY and SMNVEV (reference sequence). V lost 8 bases and J lost 9; bases outside the gene matches: 10. The CDR3 runs 13 residues. The CDR3 DNA follows: TGTGCCAGCGGAGCGAGGGCAGGGGGCATTCAGTACTTC. Encoded protein: CASGARAGGIQYF.

The chain is built from TRBV18 and TRBJ2-7, with 8 bases that match TRBD1. CDR1 and CDR2 (germline): KGHSH, LQKENI. The CDR3 is made up of 13 amino acids. V lost 6 bases, J lost 6 bases, and 7 bases stayed unmatched. CDR3 DNA sequence: TGTGCCAGCTCCCCAGGGGGCTATCTCGAGCAGTACTTC. It specifies CASSPGGYLEQYF.

The CDR3 nucleotides are TGTGCCAGTAGTACCCAAATCGGAACCTATGGCTACACCTTC. Amino acids: CASSTQIGTYGYTF. The chain uses TRBV19 and TRBJ1-2, with D unresolved. With 4 bases removed from V and 4 bases from J, the gap between germline ends came to 13 bases. Germline V gene data show CDR1 as LNHDA and CDR2 as SQIVND (reference sequence). This CDR3 contains 14 residues.

This chain connects TRBV5-1 to TRBJ2-5, with a possible D match to TRBD2 (6 bases). V was clipped by 0 bases and J by 4 bases, with 16 bases between them. The CDR3 contains 16 residues. Germline V CDR1 and CDR2: SGHRS, YFSETQ. CDR3 protein: CASSLDLSGAIETQYF. The CDR3 bases are TGCGCCAGCAGCTTGGATCTTAGCGGCGCTATAGAGACCCAGTACTTC. The full variable domain, rest sourced from reference TRBV5-1 and TRBJ2-5, is KAGVTQTPRYLIKTRGQQVTLSCSPISGHRSVSWYQQTPGQGLQFLFEYFSETQRNKGNFPGRFSGRQFSNSRSEMNVSTLELGDSALYLCASSLDLSGAIETQYFGPGTRLLVL.

A remark on this clone: The junction departs from the called germline gene at one end, perhaps through a read error. CDR3 DNA sequence: TGTGCCAGCAGCGCACTAGCGGGGGGGGAGTCAGATACACAGTATTTT. It translates to CASSALAGGESDTQYF. The chain employs TRBV9 and TRBJ2-3; 13 bases match TRBD2. The germline V gene encodes CDR1 SGDLS and CDR2 YYNGEE. This CDR3 contains 16 residues. Using reference TRBV9 and TRBJ2-3 for the parts outside the CDR3, the full variable domain is DSGVTQTPKHLITATGQRVTLRCSPRSGDLSVYWYQQSLDQGLQFLIQYYNGEERAKGNILERFSAQQFPDLHSELNLSSLELGDSALYFCASSALAGGESDTQYFGPGTRLTVL.

The V call is TRBV6-5, the J call TRBJ2-7, with 9 bases fitting TRBD1. The germline gives CDR1 MNHEY, CDR2 SVGAGI. The CDR3 is 15 residues long. The trim removed 6 bases at V and 2 bases at J, leaving 8 bases unmatched. CDR3 sequence reads: CASSNTGTGPYEQYF. The CDR3 DNA follows: TGTGCCAGCAGCAACACCGGGACAGGGCCCTACGAGCAGTACTTC.

The DNA of the CDR3 is TGTGCCAGCAGGGCCGGGACACTTAGCAATCAGCCCCAGCATTTT. It encodes CASRAGTLSNQPQHF. The V and J genes are TRBV6-5 and TRBJ1-5; D is possibly TRBD1 (6 bases). CDR1 and CDR2 (germline): MNHEY, SVGAGI. V lost 6 bases and J 0 bases, leaving 12 bases between the germline ends. The CDR3 spans 15 residues.

This clone was picked up one time. The chain carries TRBV7-9 and TRBJ2-7; tentative D call: TRBD1 (5 bases). Trimming pared 5 bases from V and 0 bases from J, leaving 17 bases between. In germline, CDR1 is SEHNR, CDR2 FQNEAQ (reference sequence). The CDR3 runs 16 residues. CDR3 sequence reads: CASSPRQPPSSYEQYF. CDR3 DNA sequence: TGTGCCAGCAGCCCAAGACAGCCTCCGAGCTCCTACGAGCAGTACTTC.

The chain is built from TRBV11-2 and TRBJ2-7, with D possibly being TRBD1 or TRBD2 (5 bases each). The CDR3 contains 15 residues. Germline assignment: CDR1 SGHAT and CDR2 FQNNGV. The V end lost 5 bases, the J end lost 5 bases, and 19 bases lay between the germline ends. CDR3 sequence (DNA): TGTGCCAGCAGCACCCATCAATACGGGGCCAACGAGCAGTACTTC. This translates into CASSTHQYGANEQYF.

The chain combines TRBV6-5 with TRBJ2-3; no reliable D call. Germline CDR1 and CDR2: MNHEY and SVGAGI. This CDR3 contains 13 residues. The V and J ends lost 7 bases and 3 bases respectively, with 11 bases between them. The CDR3 is CASTLLGTDTQYF. The CDR3 nucleotides read TGTGCCAGCACTCTACTCGGGACAGATACGCAGTATTTT.

V gene TRBV5-4 combines with J gene TRBJ2-7, with 8 positions matching TRBD1. Germline CDR1 reads SGHNT; CDR2 reads YYREEE (reference sequence). The CDR3 runs 15 residues. Trimming cost V 3 bases and J 5 bases; bases outside gene matches: 10. In DNA form, the CDR3 reads TGTGCCAGCAGCTATCGGACAGGGTCAGTGGACGAGCAGTACTTC. Protein sequence: CASSYRTGSVDEQYF.

This clone is deemed medium-sized. The chain has TRBV10-3 and TRBJ1-3; D gene ambiguous. The CDR3 sequence is 15 residues long. The germline V gene has CDR1 ENHRY and CDR2 SYGVKD. V lost 0 bases to trimming and J lost 1 base, with 7 bases between them. This chain's CDR3 is CAISESESSGNTIYF. The CDR3 DNA is TGTGCCATCAGTGAGTCAGAAAGTTCTGGAAACACCATATATTTT.

V usage is TRBV7-9 and J usage is TRBJ2-7; 11 nucleotides match TRBD2. The V and J ends lost 4 bases and 7 bases, in that order; junction bases with no gene match: 12. The CDR3 loop spans 16 amino acids. The germline V gene has CDR1 SEHNR and CDR2 FQNEAQ (reference sequence). CDR3 DNA sequence: TGTGCCAGCAGCTGGACGGCTAGCGGGAGGTCGGAGGAGCAGTACTTC. Translating it yields CASSWTASGRSEEQYF.

This clone was picked up one time. This sequence joins TRBV4-3 and TRBJ1-3; 8 bases map to TRBD1. This CDR3 has 16 amino acids. Looked up from germline, CDR1 is LGHNA and CDR2 is YSLEER. With V trimmed by 5 bases and J by 8 bases, 14 bases remained unmatched. As DNA, the CDR3 is TGCGCCAGCAGCGCGACACCGGGACAGGCGGGGGACACCATATATTTT. Its protein product is CASSATPGQAGDTIYF.

The chain carries TRBV5-1 and TRBJ1-5; TRBD1 matches 7 bases. Germline trimming cut 4 bases from V and 4 bases from J; bases unmatched to any gene: 8. The CDR3 sequence is 15 residues long. Germline V gene data show CDR1 as SGHRS and CDR2 as YFSETQ. The CDR3 sequence is CASSPGTEINQPQHF. The CDR3 DNA sequence: TGCGCCAGCAGCCCCGGGACAGAGATAAATCAGCCCCAGCATTTT.

This clone has just a few counts. V usage is TRBV1 and J usage is TRBJ1-2; TRBD1 was called by the table and not checked on the DNA. TRBV1 is listed as a pseudogene. The CDR3 sequence is 11 residues long. This CDR3 reads CTSRAQGGYTF. The CDR3 DNA follows: TGCACCAGCAGGGCACAAGGGGGTTACACCTTC.

In its sample, this clone was seen a few times. This rearrangement joins TRBV11-2 to TRBJ2-5; unclear D gene. The germline V gene encodes CDR1 SGHAT and CDR2 FQNNGV. Trimming removed 1 base at V and 2 bases at J, with 17 bases between. The CDR3 contains 17 residues. The CDR3 reads CASSLVPVGLGQETQYF. The CDR3 nucleotides are TGTGCCAGCAGCTTAGTCCCGGTCGGGCTCGGACAAGAGACCCAGTACTTC.